This T cell receptor (beta chain) was documented in a study of blood T cell repertoires in COVID-19. CDR3 size: 15 residues. Per germline, CDR1 ENHRY and CDR2 SYGVKD. V lost 2 bases to trimming and J lost 1 base, with 11 bases between them. Produced via immunoSEQ multiplex PCR; TCRdb's table is partial and in-frame only. The repertoire holds 300,000 to 450,000 clones, around 84% seen once, with around 3.4% in the top ten. This chain joins TRBV10-3 and TRBJ1-1; unclear D gene. Sequenced sample: peripheral blood. This receptor was identified in a woman aged 18 to 35 with acute or convalescent COVID-19. The CDR3 DNA follows: TGTGCCATCAGTGAGGAAGGCGAGGGGAACACTGAAGCTTTCTTT. It yields the protein CAISEEGEGNTEAFF.